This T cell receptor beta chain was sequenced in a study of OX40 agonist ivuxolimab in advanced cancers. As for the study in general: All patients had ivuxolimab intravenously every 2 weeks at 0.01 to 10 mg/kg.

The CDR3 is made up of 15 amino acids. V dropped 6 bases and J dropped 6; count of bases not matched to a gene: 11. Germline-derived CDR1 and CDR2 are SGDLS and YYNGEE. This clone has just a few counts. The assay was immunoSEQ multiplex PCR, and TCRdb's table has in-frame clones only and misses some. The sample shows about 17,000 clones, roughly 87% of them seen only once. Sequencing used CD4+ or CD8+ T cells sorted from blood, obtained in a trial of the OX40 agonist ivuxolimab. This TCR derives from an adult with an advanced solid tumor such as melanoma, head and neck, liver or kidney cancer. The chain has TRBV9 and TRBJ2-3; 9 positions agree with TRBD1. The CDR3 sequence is CASTPTGGEGDTQYF. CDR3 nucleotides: TGTGCCAGCACCCCGACAGGGGGTGAGGGGGATACGCAGTATTTT.